The entry that follows covers one TCR beta chain sequence. What it recognizes is unknown. During its preparation, the TCRbeta library received unique molecular identifiers. One entry per CDR3 protein results from TCRdb running MiXCR on the PCR reads. The table includes a few hundred thousand distinct CDR3 sequences, 10% to 15% detected once. This record comes from a study of T-cell reconstitution after alpha-beta-depleted transplantation in children. Whole-study findings and limits: Surviving thymic progenitors and recipient T cells were the source of high TCRbeta diversity at day 60 in some patients. Alpha-beta T cells present about two months after transplant were reported to originate from several hundred expanded graft clones. Most T-cell counts and diversity one year after the transplant came from T cells that were newly produced.

CDR1 MDHEN and CDR2 SYDVKM come from the germline V gene. The CDR3 spans 14 residues. V lost 4 bases, J lost 7 bases, and 13 bases lay in between. This material consisted of PBMCs, mostly from graft donor cells, taken 360 days after TCRalphabeta/CD19-depleted stem cell transplant. This receptor was taken from a male patient younger than 18 who had a stem cell transplant for acute myeloid leukemia, so the T cells may come from the graft donor. The chain employs TRBV28 and TRBJ1-4, with TRBD1 as a possible D gene (6 bases). The CDR3 is CASSSHDRFEKLFF. Written as DNA, the CDR3 is TGTGCCAGCAGTTCTCACGACAGGTTTGAAAAACTGTTTTTT.